These T cell receptor beta chains were read from a single sample in a study of tumor-infiltrating lymphocytes in primary liver carcinoma. TCRdb independently ran MiXCR on the multiplex PCR reads; one entry per CDR3 protein. The table shows approximately 60,000 distinct CDR3 sequences, with around 64% occurring only once. The source material was liver tumor tissue from sampling region 2. These receptors were taken from a man in his forties with primary liver carcinoma and hepatitis B virus infection. CDR3s include the opening cysteine and the closing phenylalanine or tryptophan. The order of the fields is J gene, D gene, clone size, V gene, CDR3 DNA, CDR3 protein. A D gene is named only where the DNA matches it firmly. Where a row states a size, it is once, few, many or the class of an expanded clone; other rows omit it.

TRBJ2-1,TRBD1,few,TRBV12-3/TRBV12-4,TGTACCAGCAGTTTATCCGACAGGGGAGAGCAGTTCTTC,CTSSLSDRGEQFF
TRBJ1-4,NA,NA,TRBV12-3/TRBV12-4,TGTGCCAGCACCACCGACCTGGATCCGAAGCTGGAAAAACTGTTTTTT,CASTTDLDPKLEKLFF
TRBJ2-5,NA,NA,TRBV11-2,TGTGCCAGCAACTTAAAAGAGACCAAGTACTTC,CASNLKETKYF
TRBJ2-2,NA,NA,TRBV5-5,TGTGCCAGCAGCTTGGTTGCCTGGAACACCGAGGAGCGGTTTTTT,CASSLVAWNTEERFF
TRBJ2-1,NA,NA,TRBV28,TGTGCCAGCAGTTTATTGGGACGGGGTCGCAGTAAGCAGTTCTTC,CASSLLGRGRSKQFF
TRBJ2-1,NA,few,TRBV7-9,TGTGCCAGCAGTTCCTCGGGTTGGCGGGACTACAATGAGCAGTTCTTC,CASSSSGWRDYNEQFF
TRBJ2-3,NA,NA,TRBV11-2,TGTACCAGCAGCTCGATTAGCACAGATACGCAATATTTT,CTSSSISTDTQYF
TRBJ2-6,TRBD2,NA,TRBV7-8,TGTGCCAGCAGCCTTCCGGGACTAGACTTTTCTGGGGCCGACGTCCTGATTTTC,CASSLPGLDFSGADVLIF
TRBJ2-2,NA,NA,TRBV28,TGTGCCAGCGAGAAAGTGGGAGCCGGGGAGCAGTTTTTT,CASEKVGAGEQFF
TRBJ2-5,TRBD2,many,TRBV6-5,TGTGCCAGCAGTTATTACGGGACTAGCGGGAGGTTTGAGACCCAGTACTTC,CASSYYGTSGRFETQYF
TRBJ2-5,NA,NA,TRBV11-2,TGTGCCAGCAGCCAAACTCGCGGCGGTGGGAAAGAGACTCAGTACTTC,CASSQTRGGGKETQYF
TRBJ2-7,NA,NA,TRBV4-3,TGCGCCAGCAGCCAAGATCTGCACTACAAGCAGTACTTC,CASSQDLHYKQYF
TRBJ2-1,TRBD1,few,TRBV11-1,TGTGCCAGCAGCCACAGGGGTCGGATTAATGAGCAGTTCTTC,CASSHRGRINEQFF
TRBJ1-2,NA,many,TRBV6-1,TGTGCCAGCAGCTTGACAGAGACAACTAACTATGGCTACACCTTC,CASSLTETTNYGYTF